This T cell receptor (beta chain) appears in the sequencing data of a study of persistence of HIV-infected CD4 T cells. Whole-study results and caveats: Antigen-responding cells were enriched for degenerate expanded CDR3beta sequences.

Remarks on this clone: Its antigen is as yet unknown.

The immunoSEQ assay was version 4, run in survey mode. Only in-frame clones appear in the TCRdb table, and some are missing; sequencing was by immunoSEQ multiplex PCR. This table holds 30,000 to 45,000 clones, 85% to 90% found once. Germline values: CDR1 LGHNT, CDR2 FRNRAP. The V gene end was trimmed by 6 bases and the J gene end by 2 bases; junction bases not matched to a gene: 4. This CDR3 has 15 residues. Cells were stimulated with overlapping HIV-1 Gag 15-mer peptides. CD40L/CD69 double-negative CD45RO-high memory CD4+ T cells were collected. For at least 4 years, plasma HIV-1 RNA was undetectable (<50 copies/mL).

This chain connects TRBV12-5 to TRBJ2-7, with TRBD2 identical over 13 bases. The clonotype was recovered from an adult with HIV. The donor label of this sample is uncertain. The material sequenced was cultured CD4+ T cells from PBMCs, taken from a patient who received antiretroviral therapy. The CDR3 DNA reads TGTGCTAGTGGGCCCACTAGCGGGGGGGCCTACGAGCAGTACTTC. It encodes CASGPTSGGAYEQYF.